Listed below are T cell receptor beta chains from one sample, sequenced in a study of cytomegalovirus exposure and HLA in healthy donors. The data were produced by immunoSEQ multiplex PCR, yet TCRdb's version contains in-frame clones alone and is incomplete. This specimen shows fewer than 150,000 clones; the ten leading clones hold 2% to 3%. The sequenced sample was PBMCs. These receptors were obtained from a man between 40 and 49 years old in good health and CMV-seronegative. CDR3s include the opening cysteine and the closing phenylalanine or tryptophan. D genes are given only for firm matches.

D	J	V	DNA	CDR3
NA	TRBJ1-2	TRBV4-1	TGCGCCAGCAGCCAAGATCTACTACCTCAGGGTCTATTTAACTATGGCTACACCTTC	CASSQDLLPQGLFNYGYTF
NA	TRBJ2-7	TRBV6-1	TGTGCCAGCAGTGAAGGCTATGGAGACGAGCAGTACTTC	CASSEGYGDEQYF
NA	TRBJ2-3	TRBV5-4	TGTGCCAGCAGCGGAGGACAGATAAGCACAGATACGCAGTATTTT	CASSGGQISTDTQYF
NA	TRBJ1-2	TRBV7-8	TGTGCCAGCAGCTTTACCGGGCCAAGGGGCTCCGCTGGCTACACCTTC	CASSFTGPRGSAGYTF
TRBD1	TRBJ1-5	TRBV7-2	TGTGCCAGCAGCTTGACAGGGACGGGCAATCAGCCCCAGCATTTT	CASSLTGTGNQPQHF
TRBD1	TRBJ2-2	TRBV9	TGTGCCAGCAGCCTCCGACAGGGGGCGGCCGGGGAGCTGTTTTTT	CASSLRQGAAGELFF
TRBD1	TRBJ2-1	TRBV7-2	TGTGCCAGCAGCACCGAGGGACAGGGGGCCCACAATGAGCAGTTCTTC	CASSTEGQGAHNEQFF
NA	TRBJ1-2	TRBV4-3	TGCGCCAGCAGCCAAGGCCGCGGTGGGGGGACTAACTATGGCTACACCTTC	CASSQGRGGGTNYGYTF
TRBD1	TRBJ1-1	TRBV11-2	TGTGCCAGCAGCCCGCGGACAGGGGCCGGCACTGAAGCTTTCTTT	CASSPRTGAGTEAFF
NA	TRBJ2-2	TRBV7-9	TGTGCCAGCAGCTACGACGGGGTCCGGAACACCGGGGAGCTGTTTTTT	CASSYDGVRNTGELFF
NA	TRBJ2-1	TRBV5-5	TGTGCCAGCAGCTTGGGGACTACAACCTACAATGAGCAGTTCTTC	CASSLGTTTYNEQFF
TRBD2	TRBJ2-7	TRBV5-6	TGTGCCAGCAGTTACCCGGGACTAGCGGGGGGCGAGCAGTACTTC	CASSYPGLAGGEQYF
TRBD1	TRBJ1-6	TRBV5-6	TGTGCCAGCAGAAAAGACAGGGGCTATAATTCACCCCTCCACTTT	CASRKDRGYNSPLHF
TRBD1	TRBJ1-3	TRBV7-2	TGTGCCAGCAGCTCGTCCGGACAGGAGGGAAACACCATATATTTT	CASSSSGQEGNTIYF
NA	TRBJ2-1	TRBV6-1	TGTGCCAGCAGTGAAGCGCCAGATTACAATGAGCAGTTCTTC	CASSEAPDYNEQFF
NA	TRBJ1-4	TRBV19	TGTGCCAGTAGCCCGTCGGGACACCGGACGGAAAAACTGTTTTTT	CASSPSGHRTEKLFF
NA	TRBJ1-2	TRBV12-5	TGTGCTAGTGGTAAACACACCGGGGAAAATGGCTACACCTTC	CASGKHTGENGYTF
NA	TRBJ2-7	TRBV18	TGTGCCAGCTCACCAGGAGGCAGCTTATCCTACGAGCAGTACTTC	CASSPGGSLSYEQYF
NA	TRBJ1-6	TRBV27	TGTGCCAGCAGTATCTCACCGGGACATTCTATTCGTTCACCCCTCCACTTT	CASSISPGHSIRSPLHF
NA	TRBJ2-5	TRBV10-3	TGTGCCATCAGTGAGCAGGCAGAAGAGACCCAGTACTTC	CAISEQAEETQYF
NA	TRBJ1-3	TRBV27	TGTGCCAGCAGCCTCAGGGATTGTGACACCATATATTTT	CASSLRDCDTIYF
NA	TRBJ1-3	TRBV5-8	TGTGCCAGCAGCTTCGCAGGGCCTTCTGGAAACACCATATATTTT	CASSFAGPSGNTIYF
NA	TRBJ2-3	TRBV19	TGTGCCAGTAGTGTACAGGGAATTACAGATACGCAGTATTTT	CASSVQGITDTQYF
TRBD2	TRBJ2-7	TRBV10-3	TGTGCCATCAGTTCCGGACTAGCAAGCTCCTACGAGCAGTACTTC	CAISSGLASSYEQYF
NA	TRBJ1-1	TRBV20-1	TGCAGTGTTTCAGGGCCATATGAAGCTTTCTTT	CSVSGPYEAFF
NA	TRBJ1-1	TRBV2	TGTGCCAGCAGTGAGTCATGGAACACTGAAGCTTTCTTT	CASSESWNTEAFF
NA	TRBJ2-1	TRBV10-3	TGTGCCACCTGGACAGACCTCTACAATGAGCAGTTCTTC	CATWTDLYNEQFF
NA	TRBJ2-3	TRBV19	TGTGCCAGTAGTATAGAGGGGGGGGCCCTTAGCACAGATACGCAGTATTTT	CASSIEGGALSTDTQYF
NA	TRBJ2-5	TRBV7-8	TGTGCCAGCAGACCGGGGGTCCGGCAAGAGACCCAGTACTTC	CASRPGVRQETQYF
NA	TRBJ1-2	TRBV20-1	TGCAGTGCTAGTCTGCGGAACGGCTACACCTTC	CSASLRNGYTF
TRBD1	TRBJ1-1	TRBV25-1	TGTGCCAGCAGTGCAACAGGGGGGCTGGGGACTGAAGCTTTCTTT	CASSATGGLGTEAFF
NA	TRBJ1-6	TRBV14	TGTGCCAGCAGCCTCAGGACAGACAATTCACCCCTCCACTTT	CASSLRTDNSPLHF
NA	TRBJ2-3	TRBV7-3	TGTGCCAGCAGCAAAGACGGGGTCACAGATACGCAGTATTTT	CASSKDGVTDTQYF
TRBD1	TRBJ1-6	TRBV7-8	TGTGTCATCCGGGACAGGGCCGTGTCCTATAATTCACCCCTCCACTTT	CVIRDRAVSYNSPLHF
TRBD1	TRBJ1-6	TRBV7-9	TGTGCCAGCAGCCGGACAGGGTTGTCCTATAATTCACCCCTCCACTTT	CASSRTGLSYNSPLHF
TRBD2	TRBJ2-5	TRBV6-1	TGTGCCAGCAGTGAACCGGGGGGACCAACGGAGACCCAGTACTTC	CASSEPGGPTETQYF
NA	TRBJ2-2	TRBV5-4	TGTGCCAGCAGCCCCCCGGAGAGGGTCAACACCGGGGAGCTGTTTTTT	CASSPPERVNTGELFF
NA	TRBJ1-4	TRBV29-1	TGCAGCGGTCTGTGGGGAGGGGATGAAAAACTGTTTTTT	CSGLWGGDEKLFF
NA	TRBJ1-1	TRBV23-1	TGCGCCAGCAGTCAATCGTTTCGGGCGCCCCGGGACAAGGAAGCTCTGGACACTGAAGCTTTCTTT	CASSQSFRAPRDKEALDTEAFF
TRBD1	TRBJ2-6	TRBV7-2	TGTGCCAGCAGCCCCAGGGGGCCTGGGGCCAACGTCCTGACTTTC	CASSPRGPGANVLTF
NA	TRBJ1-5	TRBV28	TGTGCCAGCAGTTTATTGGCAGGGGAGAATCAGCCCCAGCATTTT	CASSLLAGENQPQHF